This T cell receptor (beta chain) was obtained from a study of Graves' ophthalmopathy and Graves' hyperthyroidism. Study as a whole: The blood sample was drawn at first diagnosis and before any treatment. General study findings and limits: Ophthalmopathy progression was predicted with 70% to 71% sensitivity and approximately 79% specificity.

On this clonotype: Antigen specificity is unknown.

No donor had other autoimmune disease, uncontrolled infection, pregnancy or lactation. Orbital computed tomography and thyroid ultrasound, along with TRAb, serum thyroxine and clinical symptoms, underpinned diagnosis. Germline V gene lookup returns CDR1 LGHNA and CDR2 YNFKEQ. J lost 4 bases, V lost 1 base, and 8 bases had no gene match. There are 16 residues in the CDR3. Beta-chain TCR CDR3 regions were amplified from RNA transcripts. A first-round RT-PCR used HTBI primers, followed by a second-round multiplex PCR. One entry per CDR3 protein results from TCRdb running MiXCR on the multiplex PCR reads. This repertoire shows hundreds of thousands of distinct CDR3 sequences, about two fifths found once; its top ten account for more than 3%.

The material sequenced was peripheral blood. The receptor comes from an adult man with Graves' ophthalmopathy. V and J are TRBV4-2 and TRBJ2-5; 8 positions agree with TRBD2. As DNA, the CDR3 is TGTGCCAGCAGCCAAGGTTCTCATGCGGGAGGAGAGACCCAGTACTTC. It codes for CASSQGSHAGGETQYF.